The table lists the clone carrying this T cell receptor beta chain with a few counts. What it recognizes is unknown. MiXCR, applied by TCRdb to the 5' RACE reads, yields one record per CDR3 protein. The sample includes 350,000 to 450,000 distinct CDR3 sequences, less than 20% of them seen just once. This sample stems from a study of identical twins. The study, taken as a whole, reports: Out-of-frame alpha sequences common to twins exhibited a surplus of low generation probability. It was possible that invariant MAIT and iNKT cells partly confounded the zero-insertion analyses. Within cord blood, abundant beta clonotypes carried fewer insertions, but memory repertoires showed no such trend.

Donors were all healthy Caucasians. This receptor was identified in a man aged 45-60 years in good health. The sample taken for sequencing was naive T cells sorted from blood.

This CDR3 is CASSLDASGLARNEQFF. DNA for the CDR3: TGTGCCAGCAGCTTAGATGCATCCGGACTAGCGAGAAATGAGCAGTTCTTC. The chain uses TRBV7-8 and TRBJ2-1; 9 nucleotides agree with TRBD2. V lost 1 base to trimming and J lost 7 bases; unmatched junction nucleotides: 11. This CDR3 comprises 17 residues. The germline CDR1 and CDR2 sequences are SGHVS and FQNEAQ.